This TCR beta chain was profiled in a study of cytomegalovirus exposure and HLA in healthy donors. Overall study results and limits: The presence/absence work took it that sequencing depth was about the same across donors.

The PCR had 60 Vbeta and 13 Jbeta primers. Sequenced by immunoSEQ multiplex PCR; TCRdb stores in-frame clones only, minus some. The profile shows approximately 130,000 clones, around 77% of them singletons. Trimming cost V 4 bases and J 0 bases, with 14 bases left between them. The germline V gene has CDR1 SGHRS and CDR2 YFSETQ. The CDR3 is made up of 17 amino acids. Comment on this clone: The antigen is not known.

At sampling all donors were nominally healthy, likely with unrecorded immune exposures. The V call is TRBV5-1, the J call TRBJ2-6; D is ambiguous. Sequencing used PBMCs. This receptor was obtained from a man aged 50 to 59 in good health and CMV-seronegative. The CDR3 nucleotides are TGCGCCAGCAGCCCTCAGTCCTCTTTCTCTGGGGCCAACGTCCTGACTTTC. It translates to CASSPQSSFSGANVLTF.